The 21 T cell receptor beta chains given below trace back to one sample, sequenced in a study of liver allograft versus peripheral blood T cells. About the study: Peripheral blood of the recipients supplied T cell receptor repertoires that were compared with those in transplanted livers.

TCRdb passed the reads through MiXCR, listing each CDR3 protein once. The table has 5,700 or so distinct CDR3 sequences, about 15% seen once. The receptors stem from a human patient who had a liver transplant. A share of the T cells may be of graft donor origin.

This clonotype is judged medium-sized (0.01 to 0.1%). The genes are TRBV6-5 and TRBJ1-4, with D unclear. This CDR3 contains 15 residues. Per germline, CDR1 MNHEY and CDR2 SVGAGI. Trimming shortened V by 0 bases and J by 0 bases, and 5 bases separated the two germline ends. This chain's CDR3 is CASSYSAATNEKLFF. DNA of the CDR3: TGTGCCAGCAGTTACTCGGCGGCAACTAATGAAAAACTGTTTTTT.

This clonotype was seen at least ten times. This chain connects TRBV24-1 to TRBJ2-5, with TRBD2 identical over 11 bases. Germline trimming cut 1 base from V and 5 bases from J; bases unmatched to any gene: 8. This CDR3 region has 17 residues. The germline V gene encodes CDR1 KGHDR and CDR2 SFDVKD. The CDR3 sequence: CATSDFQLAGERETQYF. In nucleotides, the CDR3 is TGTGCCACCAGTGATTTCCAACTAGCGGGGGAGAGGGAGACCCAGTACTTC.

This clonotype was observed many times. The rearrangement joins TRBV5-4 to TRBJ2-3, with TRBD2 matching 11 bases. Per germline, CDR1 SGHNT and CDR2 YYREEE (reference sequence). The trim removed 3 bases at V and 6 bases at J, leaving 9 bases unmatched. The CDR3 has 16 amino acids. The CDR3 DNA is TGTGCCAGCAGCTCAAGATGGACTAGCGGGTCCGATACGCAGTATTTT. Translating gives CASSSRWTSGSDTQYF.

This clonotype is medium-sized by share. The V gene is TRBV18, the J gene TRBJ1-2; TRBD1 is a possible D gene (6 bases). V was cut by 2 bases and J by 4 bases, with 20 bases left in between. Germline CDR1 reads KGHSH; CDR2 reads LQKENI. This CDR3 region has 17 residues. CDR3 region: CASSPRGEGGFVYGYTF. The CDR3 DNA sequence: TGTGCCAGCTCACCAAGGGGGGAAGGAGGCTTCGTCTATGGCTACACCTTC.

This clonotype was observed a handful of times. The chain carries TRBV6-1 and TRBJ2-5; 15 bases agree with TRBD2. In germline, CDR1 is MNHNS, CDR2 SASEGT. This CDR3 spans 17 amino acids. V gave up 5 bases and J gave up 7 bases; unmatched junction bases: 11. This CDR3 reads CASSSLGLAGGLVTQYF. The DNA of the CDR3 is TGTGCCAGCAGTTCCCTCGGACTAGCGGGAGGGCTGGTGACCCAGTACTTC.

This clonotype was observed at least ten times. The chain has TRBV20-1 and TRBJ1-5; unclear D gene. Deletions cut 6 bases from V and 0 bases from J, with 15 bases between. The CDR3 covers 15 residues. Germline V lookup: CDR1 DFQATT, CDR2 SNEGSKA (reference sequence). As DNA, the CDR3 is TGCAGTGCATACGCCTCCCGATATAGCAATCAGCCCCAGCATTTT. It codes for CSAYASRYSNQPQHF.

This clonotype was detected a few times. The chain joins TRBV14 to TRBJ1-1; TRBD1 is a possible D gene (6 bases). Germline assignment: CDR1 SGHDN and CDR2 FVKESK. CDR3 length: 13 amino acids. V was shortened by 4 bases and J by 9 bases, with 15 bases between the two germline ends. The CDR3, as DNA: TGTGCCAGCAGCCCGGGGGGGGCGGCCAAAGCTTTCTTT. Protein product: CASSPGGAAKAFF. Using reference TRBV14 and TRBJ1-1 for the parts outside the CDR3, the full variable domain is EAGVTQFPSHSVIEKGQTVTLRCDPISGHDNLYWYRRVMGKEIKFLLHFVKESKQDESGMPNNRFLAERTGGTYSTLKVQPAELEDSGVYFCASSPGGAAKAFFGQGTRLTVV.

Note on this clonotype: Since a much larger clone is just one base distant, this may be a read error. This chain uses TRBV5-6 with TRBJ2-7; weak D call: TRBD1 (5 bases). The CDR3 covers 15 residues. CDR1 is SGHDT and CDR2 is YYEEEE in the germline V gene. V lost 4 bases, J lost 6 bases, and 20 bases lay in between. CDR3 nucleotide sequence: TGTGCCAGCAGCGACTGGACAAGGGGCTCCGCCGAGCAGTACTTC. It translates to CASSDWTRGSAEQYF.

This clonotype is labeled medium-sized. The chain is built from TRBV10-3 and TRBJ2-5, with TRBD1 matching over 8 bases. The CDR3 extends over 19 amino acids. The trim removed 0 bases at V and 1 base at J, leaving 13 bases unmatched. Germline CDR1 is ENHRY and CDR2 is SYGVKD. CDR3 DNA: TGTGCCATCAGTGAGTCGACTCTGGGGACAGGACTCTTCCAAGAGACCCAGTACTTC. Encoded protein: CAISESTLGTGLFQETQYF.

Regarding this clonotype: A much larger clone is a single base away; this may be a read error. The gene calls are TRBV7-9 and TRBJ1-6; TRBD1 is a possible D gene (6 bases). Germline CDR1 is SEHNR and CDR2 is FQNEAQ (reference sequence). The V and J ends lost 6 bases and 12 bases respectively, with 15 bases between them. CDR3 size: 13 residues. The chain's CDR3 is CASSIGGDLPLHF. In DNA, the CDR3 is TGTGCCAGCAGTATAGGGGGGGATTTACCCCTCCACTTT. Combining the CDR3 with reference TRBV7-9 and TRBJ1-6 gives the whole variable domain DTGVSQNPRHKITKRGQNVTFRCDPISEHNRLYWYRQTLGQGPEFLTYFQNEAQLEKSRLLSDRFSAERPKGSFSTLEIQRTEQGDSAMYLCASSIGGDLPLHFGNGTRLTVT.

In this sample, this clonotype is medium-sized (0.01 to 0.1%). This chain connects TRBV10-3 to TRBJ2-1; a possible D gene is TRBD1 (5 bases). This CDR3 comprises 16 residues. The V gene lost 6 bases and the J gene lost 0 bases, with 15 bases spanning the gap. The germline V gene encodes CDR1 ENHRY and CDR2 SYGVKD. The chain's CDR3 is CAIRPQGGISYNEQFF. As DNA, the CDR3 is TGTGCCATCAGACCGCAGGGCGGAATCTCCTACAATGAGCAGTTCTTC.

The J gene is TRBJ1-1, the V gene TRBV12-3 or TRBV12-4; 10 bases are shared with TRBD1. V was clipped by 4 bases and J by 4 bases; unmatched bases: 9. CDR3 length: 16 residues. Written as DNA, the CDR3 is TGTGCCAGCAGTTCGGGACAGGGGAGGGGGAGCACTGAAGCTTTCTTT. Its protein is CASSSGQGRGSTEAFF.

The rearrangement links TRBV19 to TRBJ2-7; D is uncertain. The CDR3 covers 12 residues. The germline V and J ends were trimmed by 4 bases and 1 base, with 5 bases remaining between them. Germline V gives CDR1 LNHDA, CDR2 SQIVND (reference sequence). The CDR3 sequence is CASSTSSYEQYF. Written as DNA, the CDR3 is TGTGCCAGTAGTACCAGTTCCTACGAGCAGTACTTC.

This chain links TRBV19 with TRBJ1-1; D is possibly TRBD1 (6 bases). The CDR3 totals 14 residues. Germline V CDR1 and CDR2: LNHDA, SQIVND (reference sequence). Trimming pared 7 bases from V and 5 bases from J, leaving 17 bases between. The CDR3 sequence is CASMMRGAGTEAFF. The CDR3 bases are TGTGCCAGTATGATGCGGGGGGCAGGTACTGAAGCTTTCTTT.

V is TRBV11-1 and J is TRBJ1-2; D gene ambiguous. V lost 4 bases and J lost 4, with 10 bases in between. This CDR3 is 13 amino acids long. Germline CDR1 is SGHAT and CDR2 is FQDESV (reference sequence). The CDR3 DNA reads as TGTGCCAGCAGCTCCCAACATGCCTATGGCTACACCTTC. Its protein product is CASSSQHAYGYTF.

This clonotype is labeled medium-sized. The gene calls are TRBV7-2 and TRBJ2-7, with 8 bases matching TRBD2. Germline CDR1 and CDR2: SGHTA and FQGNSA. The CDR3 has 17 residues. V trimming: 3 bases; J trimming: 2 bases; junction bases outside the gene matches: 12. The CDR3 sequence: CASSFYKEAGVPYEQYF. Written as DNA, the CDR3 is TGTGCCAGCAGCTTTTACAAAGAAGCGGGAGTGCCCTACGAGCAGTACTTC.

A remark on this clonotype: This could be a read error, since a much larger clone is one nucleotide away. The rearrangement joins TRBV3-1 to TRBJ2-2, with D possibly TRBD2 on 5 matching bases. This CDR3 region has 16 residues. Trimming took off 11 bases at V and 7 bases at J, with 26 bases between the two ends. Germline values: CDR1 LGHDT, CDR2 YNNKEL (reference sequence). In DNA, the CDR3 is TGTGCCTGCACCCCTCATGGCCCGTTACGGGGCGGGGAGCTGTTTTTT. As protein: CACTPHGPLRGGELFF.

This clonotype was counted at least ten times. The chain couples TRBV10-3 to TRBJ2-5; 8 nucleotides line up with TRBD1. The V gene's germline CDR1 is ENHRY and CDR2 SYGVKD. The ends lost 6 bases at V and 1 base at J; junction bases unmatched: 1. The length of the CDR3 is 13 residues. The CDR3 sequence: CAISGQGQETQYF. CDR3 nucleotide sequence: TGTGCCATCAGCGGACAGGGCCAAGAGACCCAGTACTTC.

The chain links TRBV13 to TRBJ1-2; D may be TRBD1 (5 bases). From germline, CDR1 is PRHDT and CDR2 FYEKMQ (reference sequence). Deletions cut 3 bases from V and 10 bases from J, with 12 bases between. There are 12 residues in the CDR3. This CDR3 is CASSFSRDFYTF. The CDR3 DNA follows: TGTGCCAGCAGCTTCTCCAGGGATTTCTACACCTTC.

By proportion, this clonotype is medium-sized (0.01 to 0.1%). The V gene is TRBV28, the J gene TRBJ1-5; possibly TRBD1 for D (5 bases). Germline values: CDR1 MDHEN, CDR2 SYDVKM. Deletions cut 6 bases from V and 12 bases from J, with 18 bases between. CDR3 length equals 13 residues. The chain's CDR3 is CASSPGTALLQHF. As DNA, the CDR3 is TGTGCCAGCAGCCCCGGGACGGCGTTACTCCAGCATTTT.

This clonotype is categorized as medium-sized. J is TRBJ1-2 and V is TRBV6-1; 10 bases are shared with TRBD1. Germline CDR1 is MNHNS and CDR2 is SASEGT. V lost 6 bases, J lost 1 base, and 8 bases stayed unmatched. The CDR3 loop spans 16 amino acids. DNA for the CDR3: TGTGCCAGCAGCCGGGACAGGGGAAACTATAACTATGGCTACACCTTC. This sequence encodes CASSRDRGNYNYGYTF.